The clone carrying this TCR beta chain has a handful of counts. Unique molecular identifiers featured in how the TCRbeta library was prepared. TCRdb re-derived calls from the PCR reads in MiXCR, one entry per CDR3 protein. The sample consists of around 410,000 distinct CDR3 sequences, roughly 10% of them appearing once. This record belongs to a study of T-cell reconstitution after alpha-beta-depleted transplantation in children. Germline V CDR1 and CDR2: LNHDA, SQIVND (reference sequence). V was trimmed by 5 bases and J by 6 bases, leaving 16 bases between them. This CDR3 has 15 residues. This sample comprised PBMCs from the stem cell graft donor, obtained from the stem cell graft. The source of this sequence is a human donor who donated a stem cell graft to a child with acute myeloid leukemia. The chain combines TRBV19 with TRBJ2-2; D is unclear. CDR3: CASSAWRTASGELFF. The CDR3 DNA follows: TGTGCCAGTAGTGCCTGGCGGACCGCCTCCGGGGAGCTGTTTTTT.